Listed here are 14 T cell receptor beta chains from one sample, sequenced in a study of graft-versus-host responses after intestinal transplantation. These receptors have no identified antigens. The repertoire was sequenced with immunoSEQ multiplex PCR; TCRdb's copy has only in-frame clones and lacks some. The sample holds over 90,000 clones, more than 85% seen once. The input for sequencing was unstimulated CD8+ T cells sorted from spleen or lymph node cells, taken before intestinal transplant. The receptors here all came from a human donor who received an intestinal transplant.

V is TRBV27 and J is TRBJ1-1, with D unresolved. The V gene lost 4 bases and the J gene lost 2 bases, with 2 bases spanning the gap. Germline CDR1 reads MNHEY; CDR2 reads SMNVEV (reference sequence). This CDR3 comprises 11 residues. The CDR3 sequence: CASSSNTEAFF. The CDR3 DNA is TGTGCCAGCAGTTCTAACACTGAAGCTTTCTTT.

This clone was found once. The chain has TRBV28 and TRBJ2-3, with D unclear. The CDR3 extends over 13 amino acids. Looked up from germline, CDR1 is MDHEN and CDR2 is SYDVKM. The V and J ends lost 4 bases and 6 bases respectively, with 11 bases between them. CDR3 sequence: CASSSPPRDTQYF. The DNA for the CDR3 is TGTGCCAGCAGTTCGCCACCTAGGGATACGCAGTATTTT.

This clone was seen a few times. The rearrangement links TRBV4-1 to TRBJ1-4, with D possibly matching TRBD1 (5 bases). Germline CDR1 reads MGHRA; CDR2 reads YSYEKL. The length of the CDR3 is 15 residues. V dropped 4 bases and J dropped 4 bases, with 13 bases sitting between them. This CDR3 reads CASSRERGSNEKLFF. CDR3 DNA sequence: TGCGCCAGCAGCCGCGAGCGGGGGAGTAATGAAAAACTGTTTTTT.

The chain recombines TRBV7-9 with TRBJ2-3; perhaps TRBD2 as D (6 bases). Germline V gene data show CDR1 as SEHNR and CDR2 as FQNEAQ (reference sequence). This CDR3 is built from 13 residues. Trimming stripped 3 bases from V and 3 bases from J, with 7 bases between. The CDR3 DNA reads as TGTGCCAGCAGCTTCCGGGAGACAGATACGCAGTATTTT. Translation gives CASSFRETDTQYF.

V and J are TRBV9 and TRBJ2-3; TRBD2 matches 11 bases. The CDR3 is made up of 15 amino acids. V was pared by 3 bases and J by 1 base, with 1 base of the junction left unmatched. Germline V lookup: CDR1 SGDLS, CDR2 YYNGEE. This CDR3 reads CASSATSGGTDTQYF. CDR3 DNA: TGTGCCAGCAGCGCGACTAGCGGGGGCACAGATACGCAGTATTTT.

The chain employs TRBV7-9 and TRBJ2-2, with 7 bases aligning to TRBD2. V lost 3 bases, J lost 6 bases, and 4 bases stayed unmatched. CDR3 length equals 14 residues. Germline V gene lookup returns CDR1 SEHNR and CDR2 FQNEAQ (reference sequence). The CDR3, as DNA: TGTGCCAGCAGCTTCAGTGGGGGGGCCGGGGAGCTGTTTTTT. Its translation is CASSFSGGAGELFF.

The chain links TRBV28 to TRBJ2-2; 7 bases map to TRBD1. This CDR3 spans 14 amino acids. Germline CDR1 MDHEN, CDR2 SYDVKM. Unmatched junction bases numbered 2, after V lost 6 bases and J lost 1 base. This CDR3 is CASRRQGNTGELFF. CDR3 DNA: TGTGCCAGCAGGCGACAGGGGAACACCGGGGAGCTGTTTTTT.

The chain uses TRBV27 and TRBJ1-2; D is perhaps TRBD1 (6 bases). From germline, CDR1 is MNHEY and CDR2 SMNVEV (reference sequence). The CDR3 is made up of 13 amino acids. The V end was cut by 3 bases, the J end by 2 bases, with 7 bases between. The DNA of the CDR3 is TGTGCCAGCAGTTTCGGACAGAACTATGGCTACACCTTC. Its translation: CASSFGQNYGYTF.

The chain uses TRBV7-2 and TRBJ2-7, with 14 bases fitting TRBD2. Trimming cost V 6 bases and J 0 bases; bases outside gene matches: 4. Germline V gene sequence: CDR1 SGHTA, CDR2 FQGNSA. The CDR3 totals 16 residues. The CDR3 region is CASSLGLAGDSYEQYF. The CDR3 DNA is TGTGCCAGCAGTTTGGGACTAGCGGGGGACTCCTACGAGCAGTACTTC.

This clone was observed once. The chain couples TRBV30 to TRBJ2-3; D uncertain. Trimming removed 0 bases at V and 0 bases at J, with 10 bases between. The CDR3 sequence is 15 residues long. Per the germline V gene, CDR1 is GTSNPN and CDR2 is SVGIG (reference sequence). The CDR3 bases are TGTGCCTGGAGTGTAGGAGTAACTAGCACAGATACGCAGTATTTT. Translating gives CAWSVGVTSTDTQYF. The entire variable domain, with the rest obtained from reference TRBV30 and TRBJ2-3, is as follows: SQTIHQWPATLVQPVGSPLSLECTVEGTSNPNLYWYRQAAGRGLQLLFYSVGIGQISSEVPQNLSASRPQDRQFILSSKKLLLSDSGFYLCAWSVGVTSTDTQYFGPGTRLTVL.

The chain carries TRBV29-1 and TRBJ2-7; 13 positions match TRBD2. J was trimmed by 3 bases and V by 4 bases; bases with no gene match: 21. The germline V gene encodes CDR1 SQVTM and CDR2 ANQGSEA. This CDR3 contains 20 residues. The CDR3 nucleotides are TGCAGCGTTGTGGGGTCGTTTGGACTAGCGGGAGCTAGTAGCGGCTACGAGCAGTACTTC. Translating gives CSVVGSFGLAGASSGYEQYF.

Only a few counts were recorded for this clone. V usage is TRBV10-1 and J usage is TRBJ2-7, with unresolved D. CDR3 length equals 12 residues. Trimming took off 2 bases at V and 3 bases at J, with 5 bases between the two ends. Germline V CDR1 and CDR2: WNHNN, SYGVQD (reference sequence). The chain's CDR3 is CASSENSYEQYF. The CDR3 region has the DNA TGCGCCAGCAGTGAGAACAGCTACGAGCAGTACTTC.

CDR3 loop: CASSVTGATEAFF. The CDR3 DNA follows: TGTGCCAGCAGTGTAACGGGAGCCACTGAAGCTTTCTTT. The genes are TRBV6-5 and TRBJ1-1, with D uncertain. With 5 bases removed from V and 4 bases from J, the gap between germline ends came to 11 bases. The length of the CDR3 is 13 residues. Germline assignment: CDR1 MNHEY and CDR2 SVGAGI.

V gene TRBV15 combines with J gene TRBJ1-1; D remains unclear. Trimming took 0 bases from V and 4 from J, leaving 15 bases between them. Germline values: CDR1 LNHNV, CDR2 YYDKDF (reference sequence). The CDR3 is 16 amino acids. CDR3 in DNA: TGTGCCACCAGCAGAGATGGGGAGACAACGGGCACTGAAGCTTTCTTT. This encodes CATSRDGETTGTEAFF.